This T cell receptor beta chain was identified in a study of blood T cell repertoires in COVID-19. Trimming left V 4 bases short and J 1 base short, with 11 bases between. Looked up from germline, CDR1 is SGHRS and CDR2 is YFSETQ. The CDR3 contains 15 residues. Assay used: immunoSEQ multiplex PCR; TCRdb lists only in-frame clones, some missing. The table records approximately 87,000 clones, more than 85% of them present only once. This clone was recorded only once. Sequencing used peripheral blood. The V gene is TRBV5-1, the J gene TRBJ2-2, with D maybe TRBD2 (6 bases). This TCR came from a man aged 70-80 years with active or convalescent COVID-19. The CDR3 nucleotides are TGCGCCAGCAGCGGGGGACTCCTGAACACCGGGGAGCTGTTTTTT. Protein sequence: CASSGGLLNTGELFF.